These 8 T cell receptor beta chains were all obtained from the same sample, sequenced in a study of human thymus T cells. Data came from immunoSEQ multiplex PCR; TCRdb stores just in-frame clones and leaves some out. Among some 78,000 clones listed, around 96% were seen once. Corrective heart surgery yielded resections, and these provided the thymus tissue. Specimen: thymus tissue. These receptors came from a boy under two years old with a congenital heart defect but otherwise immunologically healthy.

This chain's CDR3 is CASRRFASGTDTQYF. The CDR3 DNA reads TGTGCCAGTAGACGTTTTGCTAGCGGCACAGATACGCAGTATTTT. V usage is TRBV19 and J usage is TRBJ2-3; tentative D call: TRBD2 (6 bases). The V end lost 6 bases, the J end lost 1 base, and 14 bases lay between the germline ends. CDR3 length equals 15 residues. CDR1 and CDR2 from the germline V gene are LNHDA and SQIVND (reference sequence).

The V call is TRBV5-1, the J call TRBJ2-5; 10 positions match TRBD2. The length of the CDR3 is 19 residues. Germline CDR1 SGHRS, CDR2 YFSETQ. Germline trimming cut 3 bases from V and 2 bases from J; bases unmatched to any gene: 16. CDR3: CASSSRDLSGRGSQETQYF. The CDR3 DNA reads TGCGCCAGCAGCTCACGCGATTTAAGCGGGAGGGGTTCACAAGAGACCCAGTACTTC. Together with reference TRBV5-1 and TRBJ2-5, the CDR3 gives the full variable domain: KAGVTQTPRYLIKTRGQQVTLSCSPISGHRSVSWYQQTPGQGLQFLFEYFSETQRNKGNFPGRFSGRQFSNSRSEMNVSTLELGDSALYLCASSSRDLSGRGSQETQYFGPGTRLLVL.

This clone has a single count. The chain uses TRBV27 and TRBJ1-1, with D tentatively TRBD1 (5 bases). Between the trimmed V and J ends, which lost 3 bases and 4 bases, there was a span of 21 bases. The CDR3 consists of 17 residues. Germline lookup yields CDR1 MNHEY and CDR2 SMNVEV (reference sequence). The CDR3 sequence: CASSLASEIRVPTEAFF. The DNA of the CDR3 is TGTGCCAGCAGTTTGGCTTCCGAAATCAGGGTTCCCACTGAAGCTTTCTTT.

The rearrangement joins TRBV23-1 to TRBJ2-3; tentative D call: TRBD1 (5 bases). TRBV23-1 is annotated as an ORF whose role is uncertain. Trimming stripped 2 bases from V and 5 bases from J, with 8 bases between. This CDR3 comprises 13 residues. This CDR3 is CASSQGHRDTQYF. CDR3 DNA sequence: TGCGCCAGCAGTCAAGGACACAGAGATACGCAGTATTTT.

Notes on this clone: Other nucleotide sequences in the sample specify the same CDR3. The V and J genes are TRBV7-3 and TRBJ2-1; no firm D call. V lost 2 bases and J lost 9, with 5 bases in between. The CDR3 totals 11 residues. The V gene's germline CDR1 is SGHTA and CDR2 FQGTGA. CDR3 loop: CASSLGGEQFF. CDR3 sequence (DNA): TGTGCCAGCAGCTTAGGCGGTGAGCAGTTCTTC.

V gene TRBV5-3 combines with J gene TRBJ1-3; 7 positions match TRBD1. TRBV5-3 is an ORF for which the function is uncertain. CDR3 size: 14 residues. J was trimmed by 2 bases and V by 4 bases; bases with no gene match: 3. The CDR3 DNA sequence: TGTGCCAGAAGCGTCGGGACAGCTGGAAACACCATATATTTT. This translates into CARSVGTAGNTIYF.

The chain has TRBV28 and TRBJ2-6; D possibly uses TRBD1 or TRBD2 (5 bases each). Germline values: CDR1 MDHEN, CDR2 SYDVKM. The CDR3 extends over 19 amino acids. The V end lost 7 bases, the J end lost 1 base, and 23 bases lay between the germline ends. DNA of the CDR3: TGTGCCAGCAACGAGGGGCAGCCTAGGTTCACTTCTGGGGCCAACGTCCTGACTTTC. It translates to CASNEGQPRFTSGANVLTF.

This chain joins TRBV5-6 and TRBJ2-3; 7 nucleotides align to TRBD2. There are 15 residues in the CDR3. CDR1 and CDR2 (germline): SGHDT, YYEEEE. Trimming at V came to 1 base and at J to 2 bases, leaving 4 bases not matched to a gene. The CDR3 DNA follows: TGTGCCAGCAGCTTGCTTCAGCGGGACACAGATACGCAGTATTTT. Translating it yields CASSLLQRDTDTQYF.